The 16 T cell receptor beta chains below all came from one sample that was sequenced in a study of blood T cell repertoires in COVID-19. Here immunoSEQ multiplex PCR was the method, and the copy in TCRdb shows in-frame clones only, minus some. The sample comprises over 35,000 clones, around 80% of which are singletons, and roughly 2% rests with the top ten. Sequencing was done on a sample of peripheral blood. The receptors here all came from a man in his fifties or sixties with active COVID-19.

The sample holds a few counts of this clone. V is TRBV6-1 and J is TRBJ1-1; 9 nucleotides agree with TRBD1. V lost 2 bases, J lost 11 bases, and 6 bases stayed unmatched. The CDR3 contains 13 residues. Germline lookup yields CDR1 MNHNS and CDR2 SASEGT. CDR3 sequence: CASSETGGMRAFF. The CDR3 DNA reads as TGTGCCAGCAGTGAAACAGGGGGCATGAGGGCTTTCTTT.

This sequence joins TRBV4-1 and TRBJ2-2; D not resolved. Trimming took off 0 bases at V and 9 bases at J, with 8 bases between the two ends. CDR3 size: 13 residues. Germline CDR1 MGHRA, CDR2 YSYEKL. The CDR3 spells CASSQDMSRELFF. In DNA, the CDR3 is TGCGCCAGCAGCCAAGATATGTCCCGGGAGCTGTTTTTT.

This chain connects TRBV7-2 to TRBJ2-1; D might be TRBD2 (5 bases). Germline lookup yields CDR1 SGHTA and CDR2 FQGNSA. The ends were cut back, 5 bases at V and 3 bases at J, with 14 bases in the middle. The CDR3 sequence is 15 residues long. The CDR3 loop reads CASSHRGHLYNEQFF. CDR3 nucleotides: TGTGCCAGCAGCCACCGCGGGCACCTCTACAATGAGCAGTTCTTC.

The CDR3 spells CASSPGTDTQYF. The DNA of the CDR3 is TGTGCCAGCAGCCCCGGCACAGATACGCAGTATTTT. The V and J genes are TRBV7-3 and TRBJ2-3; D gene unclear. The V gene's germline CDR1 is SGHTA and CDR2 FQGTGA. The V gene lost 5 bases and the J gene lost 1 base, with 4 bases spanning the gap. This CDR3 spans 12 amino acids.

The CDR3 is CSASRASGGAGEQYF. CDR3 nucleotides: TGCAGTGCTAGTAGGGCTAGCGGGGGGGCGGGCGAGCAGTACTTC. The chain links TRBV20-1 to TRBJ2-7; 12 positions match TRBD2. Germline CDR1 is DFQATT and CDR2 is SNEGSKA (reference sequence). The J segment lost 6 bases and the V segment lost 3 bases, leaving 9 bases of the junction unmatched. The CDR3 spans 15 residues.

The V and J genes are TRBV5-1 and TRBJ2-6; 9 bases are shared with TRBD1. Per germline, CDR1 SGHRS and CDR2 YFSETQ. The CDR3 loop spans 16 amino acids. Trimming at V came to 4 bases and at J to 2 bases, leaving 4 bases not matched to a gene. The CDR3 reads CASSVTGGAGANVLTF. CDR3 DNA: TGCGCCAGCAGCGTGACAGGGGGTGCTGGGGCCAACGTCCTGACTTTC.

The chain links TRBV5-4 to TRBJ2-3; 8 bases are a match to TRBD2. Trimming cost V 2 bases and J 4 bases; bases outside gene matches: 0. CDR1 is SGHNT, CDR2 YYREEE, per germline (reference sequence). The CDR3 covers 13 residues. CDR3 amino acids: CASSLAGADTQYF. CDR3 nucleotide sequence: TGTGCCAGCAGCTTAGCGGGAGCAGATACGCAGTATTTT.

The gene calls are TRBV10-1 and TRBJ2-1, with D perhaps TRBD2 (5 bases). Germline loops: CDR1 WNHNN, CDR2 SYGVQD (reference sequence). The CDR3 consists of 15 residues. V lost 8 bases and J lost 8, with 22 bases in between. CDR3 DNA: TGCGCCAGCTTACCCGGGATCAAGGCTGTTTATGAGCAGTTCTTC. Translation: CASLPGIKAVYEQFF.

V and J are TRBV6-5 and TRBJ1-2; TRBD1 aligns across 8 bases. The junction had 11 bases not matched to a gene; V was cut back by 8 bases and J by 6 bases. CDR3 length: 14 amino acids. Germline CDR1 is MNHEY and CDR2 is SVGAGI. The CDR3 bases are TGTGCCAGCCTTGAGGGACAGGAGTCCGATGGCTACACCTTC. This codes for CASLEGQESDGYTF.

The rearrangement links TRBV7-8 to TRBJ2-2; D might be TRBD2 (6 bases). Trimming took off 8 bases at V and 7 bases at J, with 20 bases between the two ends. CDR3 size: 15 residues. Germline values: CDR1 SGHVS, CDR2 FQNEAQ. This chain's CDR3 is CASSRAAGFDGELFF. The CDR3 nucleotides are TGTGCCAGCTCCAGGGCCGCGGGGTTTGACGGGGAGCTGTTTTTT.

This clone came up a few times. This chain connects TRBV20-1 to TRBJ2-7, with 9 bases fitting TRBD2. Per germline, CDR1 DFQATT and CDR2 SNEGSKA (reference sequence). V was clipped by 3 bases and J by 4 bases; unmatched bases: 10. This CDR3 region has 15 residues. The CDR3 spells CSASPSGDGGYEQYF. In DNA form, the CDR3 reads TGCAGTGCTAGTCCTAGCGGGGATGGGGGGTACGAGCAGTACTTC.

Judged by abundance, this clone is medium-sized (0.01 to 0.1%). The genes are TRBV24-1 and TRBJ1-2, with 7 bases aligning to TRBD1. Germline V gene data show CDR1 as KGHDR and CDR2 as SFDVKD. J lost 4 bases, V lost 8 bases, and 6 bases had no gene match. This CDR3 contains 13 residues. The CDR3 reads CATKRTGLYGYTF. The CDR3 DNA sequence: TGTGCCACCAAGAGGACAGGCCTCTATGGCTACACCTTC.

This clone was recorded only once. This chain joins TRBV28 and TRBJ1-2; TRBD1 aligns across 8 bases. The CDR3 totals 14 residues. Germline CDR1 MDHEN, CDR2 SYDVKM. With V trimmed by 4 bases and J by 4 bases, 5 bases remained unmatched. The DNA for the CDR3 is TGTGCCAGCAGTTCCGGGACAGGAGTCTATGGCTACACCTTC. It yields the protein CASSSGTGVYGYTF.

This chain links TRBV18 with TRBJ2-1, with 7 bases aligning to TRBD2. Losses at the gene ends were 6 bases for V and 5 bases for J; bases not matched to a gene: 10. In germline, CDR1 is KGHSH, CDR2 LQKENI. The CDR3 runs 15 residues. CDR3 sequence reads: CASSRGASGNNEQFF. The CDR3 coding sequence is TGTGCCAGCTCTCGAGGGGCTAGCGGAAACAATGAGCAGTTCTTC.

The V call is TRBV7-2, the J call TRBJ1-2; tentatively, D is TRBD1 (6 bases). The germline V and J ends were trimmed by 3 bases and 5 bases, with 16 bases remaining between them. Germline V gene sequence: CDR1 SGHTA, CDR2 FQGNSA. The CDR3 totals 15 residues. The CDR3 sequence: CASSFGQQLKYGYTF. For the CDR3, the DNA is TGTGCCAGCAGCTTCGGACAGCAACTTAAGTATGGCTACACCTTC.

This clone was found a few times. This rearrangement joins TRBV2 to TRBJ2-5; 9 bases are shared with TRBD1. CDR3 length: 15 amino acids. V lost 5 bases to trimming and J lost 2 bases; unmatched junction nucleotides: 6. Germline-derived CDR1 and CDR2 are SNHLY and FYNNEI. CDR3 amino acids: CASSRGQGIQETQYF. The CDR3 bases are TGTGCCAGCAGTCGGGGACAGGGAATTCAAGAGACCCAGTACTTC.